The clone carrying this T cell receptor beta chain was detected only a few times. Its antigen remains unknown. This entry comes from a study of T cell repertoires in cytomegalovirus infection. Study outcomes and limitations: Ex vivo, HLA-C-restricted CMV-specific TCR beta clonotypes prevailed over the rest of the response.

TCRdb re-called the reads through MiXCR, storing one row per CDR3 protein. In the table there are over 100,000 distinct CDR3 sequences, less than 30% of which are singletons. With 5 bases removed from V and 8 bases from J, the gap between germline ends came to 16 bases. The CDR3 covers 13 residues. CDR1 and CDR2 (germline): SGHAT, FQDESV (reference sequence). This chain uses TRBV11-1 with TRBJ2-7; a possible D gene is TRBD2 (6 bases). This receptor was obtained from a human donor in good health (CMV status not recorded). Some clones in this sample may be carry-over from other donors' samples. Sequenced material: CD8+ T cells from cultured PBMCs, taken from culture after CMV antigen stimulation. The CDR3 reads CASSPSEGFKQYF. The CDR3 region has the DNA TGTGCCAGCAGCCCATCGGAGGGGTTCAAGCAGTACTTC.